Presented here are 8 T cell receptor beta chains from one specimen sequenced in a study of T cell responses to AZD1222 COVID-19 vaccine. Some clones are missing from TCRdb's copy, which holds only in-frame ones; the method was immunoSEQ multiplex PCR. This table has roughly 120,000 clones, around 93% appearing once. Sample: peripheral blood, taken on day 0 of AZD1222 vaccination. These receptors were collected from an adult in good health.

The chain joins TRBV2 to TRBJ1-2; TRBD1 is a possible D gene (6 bases). Germline CDR1 and CDR2: SNHLY and FYNNEI. The CDR3 is 11 amino acids. The CDR3 loop reads CADGGRSGYTF. The CDR3 nucleotides read TGTGCAGATGGGGGCCGCTCTGGCTACACCTTC.

This clone has more than one count but fewer than ten. This chain links TRBV11-2 with TRBJ2-2; 8 positions agree with TRBD2. Unmatched junction bases numbered 12, after V lost 6 bases and J lost 6 bases. Per the germline V gene, CDR1 is SGHAT and CDR2 is FQNNGV. The CDR3 is 16 residues long. DNA for the CDR3: TGTGCCAGCAGGCCCATCGGGGGGGTGAGGCCCGGGGAGCTGTTTTTT. Amino acids: CASRPIGGVRPGELFF.

The chain carries TRBV30 and TRBJ1-5; unclear D gene. CDR3 length equals 14 residues. The V gene's germline CDR1 is GTSNPN and CDR2 SVGIG (reference sequence). The V and J ends lost 0 bases and 0 bases respectively, with 6 bases between them. The CDR3 DNA follows: TGTGCCTGGAGTGTAAGCCTTAGCAATCAGCCCCAGCATTTT. This encodes CAWSVSLSNQPQHF.

The chain links TRBV11-2 to TRBJ2-7; 9 bases agree with TRBD1. This CDR3 region has 14 residues. Per the germline V gene, CDR1 is SGHAT and CDR2 is FQNNGV. V dropped 4 bases and J dropped 3; count of bases not matched to a gene: 4. CDR3 protein: CASSSGQGSYEQYF. The CDR3 coding sequence is TGTGCCAGCAGCTCGGGACAGGGTAGCTACGAGCAGTACTTC.

The chain joins TRBV7-2 to TRBJ1-5; the D is unclear. Germline-derived CDR1 and CDR2 are SGHTA and FQGNSA. The V end lost 3 bases, the J end lost 3 bases, and 9 bases lay between the germline ends. The length of the CDR3 is 14 residues. The CDR3 DNA reads as TGTGCCAGCAGCTTTGTCGGCTACAATCAGCCCCAGCATTTT. Residues: CASSFVGYNQPQHF.

The chain couples TRBV28 to TRBJ2-5; 8 bases map to TRBD2. The CDR3 spans 16 residues. CDR1 is MDHEN and CDR2 is SYDVKM in the germline V gene. J lost 4 bases, V lost 3 bases, and 10 bases had no gene match. The CDR3: CASSFGRGVFRETQYF. Written as DNA, the CDR3 is TGTGCCAGCAGTTTCGGGCGGGGGGTTTTTAGAGAGACCCAGTACTTC.

V gene TRBV12-3 or TRBV12-4 combines with J gene TRBJ1-5, with D tentatively TRBD1 (5 bases). V dropped 5 bases and J dropped 5 bases, with 7 bases sitting between them. The CDR3 has 12 amino acids. For the CDR3, the DNA is TGTGCCAGCAGTCAGGGAGATCAGCCCCAGCATTTT. It encodes CASSQGDQPQHF.

V and J are TRBV18 and TRBJ1-1, with D uncertain. Trimming took 0 bases from V and 0 from J, leaving 8 bases between them. Germline V gene lookup returns CDR1 KGHSH and CDR2 LQKENI. The CDR3 extends over 15 amino acids. The CDR3 sequence: CASSPPGSMNTEAFF. As DNA, the CDR3 is TGTGCCAGCTCACCACCCGGTAGTATGAACACTGAAGCTTTCTTT.